This TCR beta chain stems from a study of blood T cell repertoires in COVID-19. Study context: COVID-19 samples, acute and convalescent, were from the United States, Italy and Spain. PBMCs, B-cell-depleted T cells, or T cells provided the cDNA or gDNA that made up the material.

In the original workflow: Using reference gene primer amplification, nucleated cell counts were estimated. Profiling relied on immunoSEQ multiplex PCR, and the TCRdb table lists in-frame clones only, not all of them. D and trimming were read from the DNA, whereas the V and J calls and clone size are those reported in that table. The data contain roughly 300,000 clones, about 83% of them seen just once; the ten biggest clones take up more than 8%. CDR3 length: 14 amino acids. The TCR sequence derives from a woman aged 45-65 years who had recovered from COVID-19. This chain links TRBV21-1 with TRBJ2-5; the table gives TRBD1 as D, unverified against the DNA. TRBV21-1 is noted as a pseudogene. Sequencing input: peripheral blood. CDR3 amino acids: CASSKAGQQETQYF. As DNA, the CDR3 is TGTGCCAGCAGCAAAGCGGGACAGCAAGAGACCCAGTACTTC.